This TCR beta chain was identified in a study of post-analysis software for immune sequencing data. Study-level findings and limits: Controls had lower frequencies than patients of about 5 TRBV segments, which included TRBV5-6, TRBV5-1 and TRBV20-1. There was significantly lower normalized Chao1 diversity in multiple sclerosis patients than in controls.

As regards this clonotype: The antigen remains unidentified.

This CDR3 region has 12 residues. From germline, CDR1 is MNHEY and CDR2 SVGAGI. V shed 7 bases and J shed 8 bases, with 12 bases lying between them. Incorporated into the TCR beta cDNA libraries were unique molecular identifiers, which served to reduce PCR and sequencing biases. TCRdb re-derived calls from the PCR reads in MiXCR, one entry per CDR3 protein. The table lists 750,000 to 950,000 distinct CDR3 sequences, about 53% of them singletons. The sequenced sample consisted of blood. J is TRBJ2-1 and V is TRBV6-5; D uncertain. The receptor was isolated from a girl aged 5-17 years with multiple sclerosis. The CDR3 DNA follows: TGTGCCAGCAAAAACTCAGGAGATGAGCAGTTCTTC. Residues: CASKNSGDEQFF.